Described below is a single T cell receptor (beta chain) sequence and its context. This sample is part of a study of blood T cell repertoires in COVID-19. Assay: immunoSEQ multiplex PCR; the TCRdb copy retains only in-frame clones and omits some. The repertoire holds some 300,000 clones, with approximately 90% as singletons. Individuals aged 18 to 89 years were recruited from about two dozen US areas. The CDR3 has 15 amino acids. The trim removed 8 bases at V and 4 bases at J, leaving 8 bases unmatched. Germline CDR1 is SEHNR and CDR2 is FQNEAQ (reference sequence). V and J are TRBV7-9 and TRBJ2-1; 10 bases are shared with TRBD2. Sequenced: PBMCs or T cells enriched from blood (not recorded which). The receptor was isolated from a woman in her forties who had recovered from COVID-19. The chain's CDR3 is CASSLAGDIYNEQFF. The DNA for the CDR3 is TGTGCCAGCTCTCTAGCGGGGGACATATACAATGAGCAGTTCTTC.